Listed below are T cell receptor beta chains from one sample, sequenced in a study of T cells in Graves' hyperthyroidism and ophthalmopathy. Each CDR3 protein is one row after TCRdb ran MiXCR on the multiplex PCR reads. The table includes 300,000 to 450,000 distinct CDR3 sequences, about 15% detected once. The source material was blood. All receptors derive from a woman aged 25 to 39 with Graves' ophthalmopathy. The CDR3 runs from the conserved cysteine through the conserved F or W. Expanded clones are given a class, and other clones once, few, many or no size at all.

V gene	clone size	CDR3 protein
TRBV19	many	CASLPGPTNYGYTF
TRBV7-3	many	CASSRGGANTGELFF
TRBV20-1	once	CSAFSGGAVGELFF
TRBV12-3/TRBV12-4	many	CASSLSDTPSSGNTIYF
TRBV19	.	CASNTQPGTGNQPQHF
TRBV5-1	many	CASSRTGGRPTDTQYF
TRBV20-1	many	CSARDQAARVLDTQYF
TRBV12-3/TRBV12-4	few	CATGARVNTEAFF
TRBV30	many	CAWGEGNPGELFF
TRBV9	few	CASSVASGNYGYTF
TRBV11-2	many	CASSLDWGQGNTEAFF
TRBV7-9	many	CASSSDPRDGIHSYNEQFF
TRBV6-6	few	CASSYGGNTQYF